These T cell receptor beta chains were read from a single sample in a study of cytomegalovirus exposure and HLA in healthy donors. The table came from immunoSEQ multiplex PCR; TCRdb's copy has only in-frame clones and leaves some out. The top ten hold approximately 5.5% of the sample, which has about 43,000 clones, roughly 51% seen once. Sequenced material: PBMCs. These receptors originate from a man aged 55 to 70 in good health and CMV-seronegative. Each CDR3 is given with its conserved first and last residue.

CASSRSGRGDGNEQFF	TRBV5-4	TRBJ2-1
CASRPPASGRYNEQFF	TRBV7-2	TRBJ2-1
CASSFSFFGELFF	TRBV27	TRBJ2-2
CAWSVQRNTEAFF	TRBV30	TRBJ1-1
CASSLSTAGTHTGELFF	TRBV5-1	TRBJ2-2
CSVEGADDFPGELFF	TRBV29-1	TRBJ2-2
CASRRGDRTGEQYF	TRBV7-9	TRBJ2-7
CASSLSDSNYGYTF	TRBV10-2	TRBJ1-2
CASSLLGSNTEAFF	TRBV7-6	TRBJ1-1
CAWSVRGGLNYGYTF	TRBV30	TRBJ1-2
CASSMTAGAAGYTF	TRBV19	TRBJ1-2
CASSESWGVGTDTQYF	TRBV10-2	TRBJ2-3
CASSEVSTGFGGYTF	TRBV6-1	TRBJ1-2
CSDGNYGYTF	TRBV29-1	TRBJ1-2
CASSPTSSLGENIQYF	TRBV7-6	TRBJ2-4
CAWSRGPKRGYTF	TRBV30	TRBJ1-2
CASYPLAGVGNQPQHF	TRBV28	TRBJ1-5
CAISEGRGNQPQHF	TRBV10-3	TRBJ1-5
CASSKESPNQPQHF	TRBV27	TRBJ1-5
CAWSPRQGNEKLFF	TRBV30	TRBJ1-4
CASSLGLTYKTQETQYF	TRBV11-1	TRBJ2-5
CASNTPGQGFGFF	TRBV28	TRBJ2-1
CASRSQGSNNEQFF	TRBV7-8	TRBJ2-1
CASSPRLRPGGYTF	TRBV11-2	TRBJ1-2
CASSLDKGGGGQPQHF	TRBV7-6	TRBJ1-5
CASRRAGDTGELFF	TRBV25-1	TRBJ2-2
CASRRQGGDYGYTF	TRBV2	TRBJ1-2
CATSRGRAGDPRSNQPQHF	TRBV15	TRBJ1-5